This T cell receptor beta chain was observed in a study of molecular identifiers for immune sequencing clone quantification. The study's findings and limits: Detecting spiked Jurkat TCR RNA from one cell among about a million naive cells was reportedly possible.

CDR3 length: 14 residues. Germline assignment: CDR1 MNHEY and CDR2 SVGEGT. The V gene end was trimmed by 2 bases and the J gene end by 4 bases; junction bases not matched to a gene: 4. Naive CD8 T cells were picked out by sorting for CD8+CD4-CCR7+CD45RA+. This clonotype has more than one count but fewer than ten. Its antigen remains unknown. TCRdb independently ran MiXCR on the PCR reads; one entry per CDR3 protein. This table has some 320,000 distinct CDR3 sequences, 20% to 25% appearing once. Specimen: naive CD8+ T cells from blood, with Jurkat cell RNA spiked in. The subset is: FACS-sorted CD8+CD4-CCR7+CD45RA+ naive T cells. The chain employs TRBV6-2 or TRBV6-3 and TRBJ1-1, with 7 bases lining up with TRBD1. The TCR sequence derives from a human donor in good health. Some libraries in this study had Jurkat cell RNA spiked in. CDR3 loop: CASSYPGTVTEAFF. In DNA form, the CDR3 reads TGTGCCAGCAGTTACCCTGGGACAGTCACTGAAGCTTTCTTT.